The 11 T cell receptor beta chains given below trace back to one sample, sequenced in a study of glioma-infiltrating T cells. The iRepertoire nested amplicon-rescue multiplex PCR amplified TCR alpha and beta CDR3s from RNA. TCRdb reprocessed the multiplex PCR reads with MiXCR, giving one entry per CDR3 protein. The table has about 140,000 distinct CDR3 sequences, around 40% seen once. The specimen was glioma tissue, nonneoplastic brain tissue, or PBMCs (not recorded which). The receptors were gathered from a human donor with low-grade glioma or glioblastoma, undergoing nonglioma brain surgery, or in good health (not recorded which).

The chain is built from TRBV3-1 and TRBJ1-2; 7 bases agree with TRBD1. This CDR3 contains 15 residues. CDR1 LGHDT and CDR2 YNNKEL come from the germline V gene (reference sequence). V was clipped by 4 bases and J by 0 bases; unmatched bases: 5. CDR3 sequence (DNA): TGTGCCAGCAGCCGGGGGACAGTCACTAACTATGGCTACACCTTC. Translation gives CASSRGTVTNYGYTF.

Note on this clonotype: At one end, the junction sequence differs from germline, possibly due to a read error. This sequence joins TRBV2 and TRBJ1-6; D remains ambiguous. The CDR3 runs 15 residues. The germline V gene encodes CDR1 SNHLY and CDR2 FYNNEI. CDR3 nucleotides: TGTGCCAGCAGTGAGCGGGCCTCCTTTAATTCACCCCTCCACTTT. This gives the protein CASSERASFNSPLHF.

The rearrangement links TRBV20-1 to TRBJ1-1; D unresolved. The V gene lost 0 bases and the J gene lost 5 bases, with 13 bases spanning the gap. This CDR3 contains 14 residues. Germline CDR1 DFQATT, CDR2 SNEGSKA (reference sequence). The CDR3 is CSARDYGHPTEAFF. The CDR3 DNA reads TGCAGTGCTAGAGATTATGGGCACCCTACTGAAGCTTTCTTT.

This clonotype was detected only a few times. CDR3 in amino acids: CSAAGGYRDQPQHF. Written as DNA, the CDR3 is TGCAGTGCCGCAGGGGGTTACCGAGATCAGCCCCAGCATTTT. The chain combines TRBV20-1 with TRBJ1-5; 7 bases fit TRBD1. Germline-derived CDR1 and CDR2 are DFQATT and SNEGSKA (reference sequence). The V gene end was trimmed by 6 bases and the J gene end by 5 bases; junction bases not matched to a gene: 10. The CDR3 extends over 14 amino acids.

The rearrangement uses TRBV6-5 and TRBJ2-1; 7 positions agree with TRBD2. The DNA end favors TRBJ2-7, so the J call may be wrong. The CDR3 totals 14 residues. Germline V lookup: CDR1 MNHEY, CDR2 SVGAGI. The CDR3 nucleotides read TGTGCCAGCAGTTTGGGACTAAGCTCCTACGAGCAGTACTTC. It translates to CASSLGLSSYEQYF.

This clonotype has only a few counts. This chain joins TRBV6-5 and TRBJ2-7, with 8 nucleotides matching TRBD1. From germline, CDR1 is MNHEY and CDR2 SVGAGI. J lost 0 bases, V lost 6 bases, and 7 bases had no gene match. The CDR3 covers 15 residues. CDR3 bases: TGTGCCAGCAGACTTGGACAGGGCCCCTCCTACGAGCAGTACTTC. Encoded protein: CASRLGQGPSYEQYF.

The rearrangement links TRBV12-3 or TRBV12-4 to TRBJ2-2; 7 bases align to TRBD2. The trim removed 8 bases at V and 2 bases at J, leaving 8 bases unmatched. The CDR3 covers 15 residues. In nucleotides, the CDR3 is TGTGCCAGCTCCCCCGGACTAGATAACACCGGGGAGCTGTTTTTT. Protein: CASSPGLDNTGELFF.

This clonotype was detected ten times or more. This sequence joins TRBV20-1 and TRBJ2-7; D may be TRBD1 (6 bases). The germline V gene encodes CDR1 DFQATT and CDR2 SNEGSKA (reference sequence). The germline V and J ends were trimmed by 4 bases and 2 bases, with 15 bases remaining between them. The CDR3 has 14 amino acids. CDR3 DNA: TGCAGTGCTAACAGGGTTTTGAGTGCCTACGAGCAGTACTTC. Amino acids: CSANRVLSAYEQYF.

CDR3 protein: CASSDRKINYGYTF. CDR3 nucleotide sequence: TGTGCCAGCAGCGACAGAAAAATTAACTATGGCTACACCTTC. This chain links TRBV6-4 with TRBJ1-2, with a weak D call TRBD1 (5 bases). Trimming took 6 bases from V and 1 from J, leaving 12 bases between them. The germline gives CDR1 MRHNA, CDR2 SNTAGT. The CDR3 spans 14 residues.

The chain combines TRBV4-1 with TRBJ1-1, with D hard to call. The germline CDR1 and CDR2 sequences are MGHRA and YSYEKL. V was trimmed by 0 bases and J by 4 bases, leaving 12 bases between them. The CDR3 is 15 residues long. In DNA, the CDR3 is TGCGCCAGCAGCCAAGACCCCGGGATCGGCACTGAAGCTTTCTTT. Amino acid sequence: CASSQDPGIGTEAFF.

This clonotype has a handful of counts. V gene TRBV7-2 combines with J gene TRBJ1-5; D is unresolved. Trimming removed 1 base from V and 3 bases from J, with 7 bases in between. Germline CDR1 and CDR2: SGHTA and FQGNSA. This CDR3 contains 14 residues. DNA for the CDR3: TGTGCCAGCAGCTTAGATTGGGACAATCAGCCCCAGCATTTT. Protein: CASSLDWDNQPQHF.